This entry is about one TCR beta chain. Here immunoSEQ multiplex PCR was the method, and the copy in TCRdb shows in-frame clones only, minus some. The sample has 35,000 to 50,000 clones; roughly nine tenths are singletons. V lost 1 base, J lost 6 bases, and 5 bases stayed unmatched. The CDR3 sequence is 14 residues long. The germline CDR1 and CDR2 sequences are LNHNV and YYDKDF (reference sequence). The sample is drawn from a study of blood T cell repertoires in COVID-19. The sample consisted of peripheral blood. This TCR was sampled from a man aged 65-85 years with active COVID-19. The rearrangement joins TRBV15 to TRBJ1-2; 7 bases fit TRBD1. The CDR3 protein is CATSRGTGQNGYTF. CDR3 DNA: TGTGCCACCAGCAGAGGGACAGGTCAAAATGGCTACACCTTC.